This TCR beta chain derives from a study of shared clonotypes between healthy human individuals (dated by TCRdb to the early 2020s). With regard to the full study: A couple of women and a few men aged 18 to 49 years were included in the cohort. For each donor, three plates each were used for CD4 naive and CD4 memory, two plates were used for CD8 naive, and one plate was used for CD8 memory. The study deeply sequenced blood TCR repertoires of about five healthy adults to estimate repertoire size and the extent of clonotype sharing between individuals. Different laboratories and diverse techniques were used to prepare libraries and sequence TCR repertoires, to increase sequencing depth and limit assay-specific biases. Per donor, leukapheresis produced somewhere between about 0.94 and 10 billion PBMCs. Paper-wide results and their limitations: Even with the large sequencing depth, rarefaction of the sorted-subset datasets indicated that sequencing was incomplete. Estimated clonotype richness was generally larger for naive than for memory subsets. Across four donors, approximately 5% of naive CD4, 3.5% of naive CD8, approximately 2.5% of memory CD4, and about 0.44% of memory CD8 clonotypes were shared. Because the study included a small number of donors, the genetic and exposure-history diversity represented was limited. Pairwise subsampling led to the expectation that sequencing depth would affect the degree of clonotype sharing among donors. Clonotypes shared by all four sorted-subset donors showed higher generation probabilities than non-shared clonotypes. Sampling was restricted to blood, and TCR repertoires in tissue are likely to differ from TCR repertoires in blood.

On this clone itself: No antigen is known for it. Base quality data are lacking; no much larger clone is found one base away.

Using the deep immunoSEQ assay, TCR CDR3 regions were amplified from genomic DNA by multiplex PCR. For each cell subset, the extracted genomic DNA was distributed evenly across all wells of several immunoSEQ 96-well plates, and each plate served as one replicate. For sorted subsets, roughly 200 ng of genomic DNA, equivalent to roughly 30,000 T cell genomes, went into each replicate PCR. The purified libraries were quantified using a Qubit 3.0 fluorometer, sized with a Bioanalyzer 2100, and then quantified again using the KAPA Library Quantification kit. Every immunoSEQ 96-well plate was sequenced on a separate single-read 150-cycle Illumina NextSeq 550 flow cell. In the authors' own workflow: The immunoSEQ output contained only junctional sequences without quality scores, so filtering could not match that applied to full-length reads. Sequences were annotated with PyIR, a Python wrapper for IgBLAST v1.9, and V/J genes and CDR3 were assigned using IMGT germline references. Reads were removed for weak V/J assignments (E-value above 1e-6), missing CDR3, stop codons, out-of-frame junctions, or ambiguous translated residues. A V3J clonotype was defined by an identical inferred V gene, J gene, and CDR3 amino acid sequence. To compute the percentage overlap between repertoires, the number of shared unique clonotypes was divided by the size of the smaller repertoire. RTK rarefaction, the Chao1 estimator, and Recon v2.1 estimates of unobserved clonotypes were used to assess repertoire richness. OLGA was used to compute generation probabilities for all TCRbeta clonotypes that the gDNA method yielded from a handful of donors. This immuneACCESS table, as held by TCRdb, lists in-frame sequences with V and J called but not all clones. Of the missing ones, under half trace to an unresolved V gene in checked studies; the others have no known cause. V, J and clone size are taken as reported in that table, and D and trimming were inferred from the DNA itself. The sample table shows about 960,000 clones, and over 60% are seen once. The ten largest make up about 1.5% of the sample.

Healthy HIV-negative adults with no recently reported acute infections or vaccinations were included as donors. All donors were Caucasian adults living in Nashville, Tennessee, USA. CD4+ T cells were enriched by magnetic negative selection; naive cells were then positively selected on CD45RA, and the negative fraction formed the memory subset. After blood collection by leukapheresis, PBMCs were isolated using Ficoll-Histopaque density gradient centrifugation and then cryopreserved in the vapor phase of liquid nitrogen. Analytical flow cytometry was used to check the purity and quantity of every magnetically sorted T cell population. Genomic DNA was isolated from each sorted fraction and quantified by UV absorbance on a Nanodrop 2000c. The germline V and J ends show losses of 6 bases and 4 bases respectively, and no gene match explains 9 bases of the junction. From cysteine to phenylalanine, the CDR3 is 15 amino acids long. Only the CDR3 DNA is retained, 45 bases long and in frame from the first base. The germline V gene encodes CDR1 MNHNY and CDR2 SVGAGI (reference sequence).

This clonotype was obtained from a man younger than 35 in good health. The sample comprised memory CD4+ T cells sorted from blood. Explained via the paper, the cell subset or site label denotes: CD45RA-negative fraction. The rearrangement joined TRBV6-6 to TRBJ2-7, with TRBD1 matching 10 junction bases. The CDR3 amino acid sequence is: CASRQGQGDAYEQYF. The DNA sequence is TGTGCCAGCAGACAAGGACAGGGGGATGCTTACGAGCAGTACTTC.